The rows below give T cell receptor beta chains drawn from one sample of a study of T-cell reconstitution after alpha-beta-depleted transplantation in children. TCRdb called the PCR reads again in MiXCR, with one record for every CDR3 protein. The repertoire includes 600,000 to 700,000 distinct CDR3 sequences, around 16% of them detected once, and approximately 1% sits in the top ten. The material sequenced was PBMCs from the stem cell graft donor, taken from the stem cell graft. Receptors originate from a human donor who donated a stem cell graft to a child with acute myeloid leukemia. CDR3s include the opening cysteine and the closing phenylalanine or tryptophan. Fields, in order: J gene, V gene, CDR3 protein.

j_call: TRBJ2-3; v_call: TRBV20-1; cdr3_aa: CSANPRDLGTDTQYF
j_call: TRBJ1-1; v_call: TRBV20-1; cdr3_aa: CSASRQGKFNTEAFF
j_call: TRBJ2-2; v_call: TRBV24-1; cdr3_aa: CATRDSNTGELFF
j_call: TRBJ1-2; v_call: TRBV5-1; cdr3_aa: CASSPWTVNYGYTF
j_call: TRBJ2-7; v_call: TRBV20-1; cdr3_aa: CSARTGKTYEQYF
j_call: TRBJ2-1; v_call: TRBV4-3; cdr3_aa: CASSQERGLGNEQFF
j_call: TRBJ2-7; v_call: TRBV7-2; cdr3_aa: CASSQPGTGHFEQYF
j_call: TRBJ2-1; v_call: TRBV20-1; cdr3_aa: CSVKRGGSYNEQFF
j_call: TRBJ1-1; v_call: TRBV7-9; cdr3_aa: CASSPLLGAVNTEAFF
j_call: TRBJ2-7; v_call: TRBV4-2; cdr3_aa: CASSQGQGKDEQYF
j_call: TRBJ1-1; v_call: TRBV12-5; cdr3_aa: CASGSGAAGGTEAFF
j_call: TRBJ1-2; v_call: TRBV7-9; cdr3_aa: CASSKDRGNYGYTF
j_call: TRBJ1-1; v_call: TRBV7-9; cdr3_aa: CASNPQGAFRNTEAFF
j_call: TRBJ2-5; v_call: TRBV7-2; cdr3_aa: CASSFPDRAKYF
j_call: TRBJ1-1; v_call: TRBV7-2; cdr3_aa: CASSLDSAVRNTEAFF
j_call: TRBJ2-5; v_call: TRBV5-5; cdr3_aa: CASSLGPGLQETQYF
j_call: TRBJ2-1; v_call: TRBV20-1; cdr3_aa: CSAPTEYNEQFF
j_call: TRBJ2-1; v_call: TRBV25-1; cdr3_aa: CASSVSGDSSYNEQFF
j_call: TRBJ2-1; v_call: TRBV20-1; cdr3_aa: CSASRLSSYNEQFF
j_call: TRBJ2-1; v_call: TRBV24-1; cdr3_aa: CATSDPTLRRDEQFF
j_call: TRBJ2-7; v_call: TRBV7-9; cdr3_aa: CASSPRTPRAEQYF
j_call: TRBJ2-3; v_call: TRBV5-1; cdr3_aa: CASSLGRRPSSTDTQYF
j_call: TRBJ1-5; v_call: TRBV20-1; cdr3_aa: CSARGQGASNQPQHF
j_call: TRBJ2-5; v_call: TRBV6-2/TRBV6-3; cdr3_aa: CASAPDRGRETQYF
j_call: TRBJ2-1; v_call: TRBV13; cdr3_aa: CASSPQLGNEQFF
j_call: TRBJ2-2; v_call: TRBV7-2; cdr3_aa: CASTPPENAGELFF
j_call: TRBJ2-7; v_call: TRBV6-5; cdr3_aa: CASSDSGTATYEQYF
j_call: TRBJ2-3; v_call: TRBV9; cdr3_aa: CASSVVTGNTDTQYF
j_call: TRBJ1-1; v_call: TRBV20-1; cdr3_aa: CSARESVGTEAFF
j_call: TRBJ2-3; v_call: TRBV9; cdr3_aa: CASSAGPGDTQYF
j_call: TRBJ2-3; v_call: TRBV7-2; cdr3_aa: CASSHRLNTDTQYF
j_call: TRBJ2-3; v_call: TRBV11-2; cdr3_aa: CASSLAGMSTDTQYF
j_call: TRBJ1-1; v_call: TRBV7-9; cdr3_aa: CASDGPNTEAFF